Listed below are T cell receptor beta chains from one sample, sequenced in a study of T cells after somatic rescue of genetic block. Profiling relied on immunoSEQ multiplex PCR, and the TCRdb table lists in-frame clones only, not all of them. This sample has 70,000 or so clones, with 85% to 95% found just once. Sequencing was carried out using peripheral blood mononuclear cells (PBMCs). All receptors derive from a man aged 40-49 years. Each CDR3 is given with its conserved first and last residue. Fields, in order: J gene, D gene, V gene, clone size, CDR3 length, CDR3 DNA, CDR3 protein. The D gene is left open where the match is weak. Clone size is shown for a subset of rows, as once, few, many or a class of expanded clone.

J gene: TRBJ1-6
D gene: .
V gene: TRBV7-9
clone size: few
CDR3 length: 16
CDR3 DNA: TGTGCCAGCAGCTTAACGTCAGGAGTTTCTAATTCACCCCTCCACTTT
CDR3 protein: CASSLTSGVSNSPLHF

J gene: TRBJ1-2
D gene: .
V gene: TRBV18
clone size: .
CDR3 length: 13
CDR3 DNA: TGTGCCAGCTCGCTCCGCCGGGACGGTGGCTACACCTTC
CDR3 protein: CASSLRRDGGYTF

J gene: TRBJ2-7
D gene: TRBD2
V gene: TRBV10-3
clone size: .
CDR3 length: 16
CDR3 DNA: TGTGCCATCAGTGAGTCCGGGACTAGCGGGAGCTACGAGCAGTACTTC
CDR3 protein: CAISESGTSGSYEQYF

J gene: TRBJ1-1
D gene: .
V gene: TRBV2
clone size: .
CDR3 length: 14
CDR3 DNA: TGTGCCACCTCGTCCGACGGACCCGGGACTGAAGCTTTCTTT
CDR3 protein: CATSSDGPGTEAFF

J gene: TRBJ2-2
D gene: TRBD2
V gene: TRBV9
clone size: .
CDR3 length: 17
CDR3 DNA: TGTGCCAGCAGCGTTCTAGCGGGGGGGTGGAACACCGGGGAGCTGTTTTTT
CDR3 protein: CASSVLAGGWNTGELFF

J gene: TRBJ1-4
D gene: .
V gene: TRBV19
clone size: .
CDR3 length: 15
CDR3 DNA: TGTGCCAGTAGTATAGTGGCGATGAAAAGTGAAAAACTGTTTTTT
CDR3 protein: CASSIVAMKSEKLFF

J gene: TRBJ1-1
D gene: TRBD1
V gene: TRBV5-1
clone size: .
CDR3 length: 16
CDR3 DNA: TGCGCCAGCAGCTTGCTACAGGGGGCAAGTTACACTGAAGCTTTCTTT
CDR3 protein: CASSLLQGASYTEAFF

J gene: TRBJ2-3
D gene: TRBD2
V gene: TRBV5-1
clone size: .
CDR3 length: 17
CDR3 DNA: TGCGCCAGCAGCTTGGGACTAGCGGGAGGTGTGACAGATACGCAGTATTTT
CDR3 protein: CASSLGLAGGVTDTQYF

J gene: TRBJ2-7
D gene: TRBD2
V gene: TRBV7-9
clone size: .
CDR3 length: 14
CDR3 DNA: TGTGCCAGCAGCTTTTCTAGCGGTCCCTACGAGCAGTACTTC
CDR3 protein: CASSFSSGPYEQYF

J gene: TRBJ2-1
D gene: TRBD2
V gene: TRBV7-2
clone size: .
CDR3 length: 17
CDR3 DNA: TGTGCCAGCAGCTTTCTTCGGACTAGCGGGAGGCACAATGAGCAGTTCTTC
CDR3 protein: CASSFLRTSGRHNEQFF

J gene: TRBJ2-7
D gene: TRBD1
V gene: TRBV11-3
clone size: .
CDR3 length: 13
CDR3 DNA: TGTGCCAGCAGCTCCGGACAGGGGAACGAGCAGTACTTC
CDR3 protein: CASSSGQGNEQYF

J gene: TRBJ2-4
D gene: TRBD1
V gene: TRBV19
clone size: .
CDR3 length: 15
CDR3 DNA: TGTGCCAGTAGTATAGATCCAGGGGGCAAAAACATTCAGTACTTC
CDR3 protein: CASSIDPGGKNIQYF

J gene: TRBJ2-1
D gene: TRBD2
V gene: TRBV7-9
clone size: .
CDR3 length: 17
CDR3 DNA: TGTGCCAGCAGCTTAGATAGGGTACTAGCGGGAGATGATGAGCAGTTCTTC
CDR3 protein: CASSLDRVLAGDDEQFF

J gene: TRBJ2-5
D gene: .
V gene: TRBV5-1
clone size: .
CDR3 length: 14
CDR3 DNA: TGCGCCAGCAGCGAGAATACTAGACAAGAGACCCAGTACTTC
CDR3 protein: CASSENTRQETQYF

J gene: TRBJ2-3
D gene: TRBD2
V gene: TRBV9
clone size: few
CDR3 length: 15
CDR3 DNA: TGTGCCAGCAGCGCCGGGACTAGCGGCTTAGATACGCAGTATTTT
CDR3 protein: CASSAGTSGLDTQYF

J gene: TRBJ2-7
D gene: .
V gene: TRBV7-2
clone size: once
CDR3 length: 12
CDR3 DNA: TGTGCCAGCAGCGTAGGAAATGCCGAGCAGTACTTC
CDR3 protein: CASSVGNAEQYF

J gene: TRBJ1-1
D gene: .
V gene: TRBV2
clone size: few
CDR3 length: 14
CDR3 DNA: TGTGCCAGCAGTTTCACCCGGCAGGGCACTGAAGCTTTCTTT
CDR3 protein: CASSFTRQGTEAFF

J gene: TRBJ2-6
D gene: .
V gene: TRBV5-4
clone size: .
CDR3 length: 16
CDR3 DNA: TGTGCCAGCAGCTTGGAGGCATACTCTGGGGCCAACGTCCTGACTTTC
CDR3 protein: CASSLEAYSGANVLTF

J gene: TRBJ2-1
D gene: .
V gene: TRBV11-2
clone size: .
CDR3 length: 15
CDR3 DNA: TGTGCCAGCAACCCGCTCCGGGACTTCTACAATGAGCAGTTCTTC
CDR3 protein: CASNPLRDFYNEQFF

J gene: TRBJ2-1
D gene: TRBD2
V gene: TRBV19
clone size: .
CDR3 length: 16
CDR3 DNA: TGTGCCAGCAGACTAGCGGGAGTAGAGGCCTACAATGAGCAGTTCTTC
CDR3 protein: CASRLAGVEAYNEQFF

J gene: TRBJ2-7
D gene: .
V gene: TRBV7-3
clone size: .
CDR3 length: 14
CDR3 DNA: TGTGCCAGCAGCGCGGACGGGAGCTCCTACGAGCAGTACTTC
CDR3 protein: CASSADGSSYEQYF

J gene: TRBJ2-7
D gene: .
V gene: TRBV7-9
clone size: .
CDR3 length: 14
CDR3 DNA: TGTGCCAGCAGCCCATCGGGCGTTCGCTACGAGCAGTACTTC
CDR3 protein: CASSPSGVRYEQYF

J gene: TRBJ1-4
D gene: .
V gene: TRBV13
clone size: once
CDR3 length: 14
CDR3 DNA: TGTGCCAGCAGCATCCGAGCAACTAATGAAAAACTGTTTTTT
CDR3 protein: CASSIRATNEKLFF

J gene: TRBJ2-2
D gene: .
V gene: TRBV6-1
clone size: .
CDR3 length: 15
CDR3 DNA: TGTGCCAGCAGTGAAGTGGGCCAAGGGATCGGGGAGCTGTTTTTT
CDR3 protein: CASSEVGQGIGELFF

J gene: TRBJ1-4
D gene: .
V gene: TRBV7-9
clone size: .
CDR3 length: 16
CDR3 DNA: TGTGCCAGCAGCTTAGGGGACACCTCAACTAATGAAAAACTGTTTTTT
CDR3 protein: CASSLGDTSTNEKLFF

J gene: TRBJ1-5
D gene: .
V gene: TRBV25-1
clone size: .
CDR3 length: 14
CDR3 DNA: TGTGCCAGCAGTGAACACACGTACGGTCAGCCCCAGCATTTT
CDR3 protein: CASSEHTYGQPQHF

J gene: TRBJ2-6
D gene: .
V gene: TRBV28
clone size: once
CDR3 length: 17
CDR3 DNA: TGTGCCAGCAGATCCCCCGGGACCCCCACTGGGGCCAACGTCCTGACTTTC
CDR3 protein: CASRSPGTPTGANVLTF

J gene: TRBJ2-1
D gene: .
V gene: TRBV7-3
clone size: .
CDR3 length: 15
CDR3 DNA: TGTGCCAGCAGCCCCGGGGGGACAGGAGACAATGAGCAGTTCTTC
CDR3 protein: CASSPGGTGDNEQFF

J gene: TRBJ2-2
D gene: .
V gene: TRBV11-2
clone size: .
CDR3 length: 16
CDR3 DNA: TGTGCCAGCAGCTTAGTTCAGGGGCGGAGGGGCGGGGAGCTGTTTTTT
CDR3 protein: CASSLVQGRRGGELFF

J gene: TRBJ2-5
D gene: .
V gene: TRBV5-1
clone size: once
CDR3 length: 15
CDR3 DNA: TGCGCCAGCAGCTTGGGGAGTGCCCGGGGGGAGACCCAGTACTTC
CDR3 protein: CASSLGSARGETQYF

J gene: TRBJ1-1
D gene: .
V gene: TRBV5-1
clone size: .
CDR3 length: 14
CDR3 DNA: TGCGCCAGCAGCTTGGCCGTGACGGGCACTGAAGCTTTCTTT
CDR3 protein: CASSLAVTGTEAFF

J gene: TRBJ2-3
D gene: TRBD2
V gene: TRBV6-6
clone size: .
CDR3 length: 14
CDR3 DNA: TGTGCCAGCAGTCAACTAGCGGGAGTTGATACGCAGTATTTT
CDR3 protein: CASSQLAGVDTQYF

J gene: TRBJ2-1
D gene: .
V gene: TRBV19
clone size: .
CDR3 length: 12
CDR3 DNA: TGTGCCAGTAGTGGGGGTTCCAATGAGCAGTTCTTC
CDR3 protein: CASSGGSNEQFF

J gene: TRBJ1-3
D gene: .
V gene: TRBV18
clone size: .
CDR3 length: 13
CDR3 DNA: TGTGCCAGCTCATTGGACTCTGGAAACACCATATATTTT
CDR3 protein: CASSLDSGNTIYF

J gene: TRBJ2-5
D gene: .
V gene: TRBV10-1
clone size: .
CDR3 length: 14
CDR3 DNA: TGCGCCAGCAGTGCGGCAGTAACCCAAGAGACCCAGTACTTC
CDR3 protein: CASSAAVTQETQYF

J gene: TRBJ1-3
D gene: TRBD1
V gene: TRBV6-6
clone size: medium-sized
CDR3 length: 14
CDR3 DNA: TGTGCCAGCAGTACAGGGGCCGTCGGAAACACCATATATTTT
CDR3 protein: CASSTGAVGNTIYF

J gene: TRBJ2-5
D gene: TRBD2
V gene: TRBV9
clone size: .
CDR3 length: 14
CDR3 DNA: TGTGCCAGCAGCAAAGCGGGAGGGCCAGGGACCCAGTACTTC
CDR3 protein: CASSKAGGPGTQYF

J gene: TRBJ2-1
D gene: .
V gene: TRBV9
clone size: .
CDR3 length: 13
CDR3 DNA: TGTGCCAGCAGCGTAGAAGACAGCCATGAGCAGTTCTTC
CDR3 protein: CASSVEDSHEQFF

J gene: TRBJ1-2
D gene: TRBD1
V gene: TRBV4-2
clone size: .
CDR3 length: 14
CDR3 DNA: TGTGCCAGCAGCCCCCGGACAGGGCCCTATGGCTACACCTTC
CDR3 protein: CASSPRTGPYGYTF

J gene: TRBJ1-1
D gene: .
V gene: TRBV19
clone size: .
CDR3 length: 12
CDR3 DNA: TGTGCCAGTAGTCAGGGTTGGCCTGAAGCTTTCTTT
CDR3 protein: CASSQGWPEAFF

J gene: TRBJ2-3
D gene: .
V gene: TRBV27
clone size: once
CDR3 length: 14
CDR3 DNA: TGTGCCAGCACCATCAGCGACACCACAGATACGCAGTATTTT
CDR3 protein: CASTISDTTDTQYF

J gene: TRBJ2-3
D gene: .
V gene: TRBV2
clone size: .
CDR3 length: 13
CDR3 DNA: TGTGCCAGCAAAGGTGATTCGGCAGATACGCAGTATTTT
CDR3 protein: CASKGDSADTQYF

J gene: TRBJ2-2
D gene: .
V gene: TRBV4-1
clone size: .
CDR3 length: 16
CDR3 DNA: TGCGCCAGCAGCCCTCAACCGGGACCGAACACCGGGGAGCTGTTTTTT
CDR3 protein: CASSPQPGPNTGELFF

J gene: TRBJ1-5
D gene: .
V gene: TRBV6-6
clone size: .
CDR3 length: 12
CDR3 DNA: TGTGCCAGCAGCTATGGGTATCAGCCCCAGCATTTT
CDR3 protein: CASSYGYQPQHF

J gene: TRBJ1-5
D gene: TRBD1
V gene: TRBV4-3
clone size: few
CDR3 length: 14
CDR3 DNA: TGCGCCAGCAGCCAACGACAGGGGGATCAGCCCCAGCATTTT
CDR3 protein: CASSQRQGDQPQHF

J gene: TRBJ2-5
D gene: .
V gene: TRBV29-1
clone size: once
CDR3 length: 16
CDR3 DNA: TGCAGCGTTCCGAATCCAACGGGCCTGGCGGGAGAGACCCAGTACTTC
CDR3 protein: CSVPNPTGLAGETQYF

J gene: TRBJ1-3
D gene: .
V gene: TRBV11-2
clone size: .
CDR3 length: 16
CDR3 DNA: TGTGCCAGCAGCTCAAGACAGGCCAATAGTCAAAACACCATATATTTT
CDR3 protein: CASSSRQANSQNTIYF

J gene: TRBJ2-7
D gene: TRBD2
V gene: TRBV7-6
clone size: .
CDR3 length: 15
CDR3 DNA: TGTGCCAGCAGCCGAATGGACCCCACTAGCGACGAGCAGTACTTC
CDR3 protein: CASSRMDPTSDEQYF

J gene: TRBJ2-7
D gene: TRBD1
V gene: TRBV7-8
clone size: once
CDR3 length: 14
CDR3 DNA: TGTGCCAGCAGCCCAGGGGACAGGCCCTACGAGCAGTACTTC
CDR3 protein: CASSPGDRPYEQYF

J gene: TRBJ1-6
D gene: .
V gene: TRBV2
clone size: .
CDR3 length: 16
CDR3 DNA: TGTGCCAGCAGTGGTGATGCAGGATGGGATAATTCACCCCTCCACTTT
CDR3 protein: CASSGDAGWDNSPLHF

J gene: TRBJ2-1
D gene: .
V gene: TRBV29-1
clone size: .
CDR3 length: 15
CDR3 DNA: TGCAGCGTTGAAGAGAAGACAGGCCGGTCTAGTGAGCAGTTCTTC
CDR3 protein: CSVEEKTGRSSEQFF

J gene: TRBJ1-1
D gene: .
V gene: TRBV6-5
clone size: .
CDR3 length: 11
CDR3 DNA: TGTGCCAGTGCGGACGGCACTGAAGCTTTCTTT
CDR3 protein: CASADGTEAFF

J gene: TRBJ1-2
D gene: TRBD1
V gene: TRBV18
clone size: .
CDR3 length: 13
CDR3 DNA: TGTGCCAGCTCACCCCGGACAGGGTCCGGCTACACCTTC
CDR3 protein: CASSPRTGSGYTF

J gene: TRBJ1-5
D gene: .
V gene: TRBV18
clone size: .
CDR3 length: 14
CDR3 DNA: TGTGCCAGCTCCCCTGACGGACGGAATCAGCCCCAGCATTTT
CDR3 protein: CASSPDGRNQPQHF

J gene: TRBJ2-2
D gene: TRBD2
V gene: TRBV18
clone size: .
CDR3 length: 15
CDR3 DNA: TGTGCCAGCTCGCAGACTAGCGGGTCCGCCGGGGAGCTGTTTTTT
CDR3 protein: CASSQTSGSAGELFF

J gene: TRBJ2-1
D gene: .
V gene: TRBV5-1
clone size: .
CDR3 length: 15
CDR3 DNA: TGCGCCAGCAGCCGGGGCCGGGTATCTCTCAATGAGCAGTTCTTC
CDR3 protein: CASSRGRVSLNEQFF

J gene: TRBJ2-6
D gene: TRBD1
V gene: TRBV5-1
clone size: once
CDR3 length: 19
CDR3 DNA: TGCGCCAGCAGCCCAACGGGACAGGGGGCGCGGTCTGGGGCCAACGTCCTGACTTTC
CDR3 protein: CASSPTGQGARSGANVLTF

J gene: TRBJ2-2
D gene: TRBD2
V gene: TRBV19
clone size: once
CDR3 length: 17
CDR3 DNA: TGTGCCAGTAGTATGTATCCGGGACTAGCGAACACCGGGGAGCTGTTTTTT
CDR3 protein: CASSMYPGLANTGELFF

J gene: TRBJ1-6
D gene: .
V gene: TRBV11-2
clone size: .
CDR3 length: 14
CDR3 DNA: TGTGCCAGCAGCTTAGACATTGCGAATTCACCCCTCCACTTT
CDR3 protein: CASSLDIANSPLHF

J gene: TRBJ2-3
D gene: TRBD2
V gene: TRBV19
clone size: .
CDR3 length: 13
CDR3 DNA: TGTGCCAGTAGAGTAGCGGGGGCAGATACGCAGTATTTT
CDR3 protein: CASRVAGADTQYF